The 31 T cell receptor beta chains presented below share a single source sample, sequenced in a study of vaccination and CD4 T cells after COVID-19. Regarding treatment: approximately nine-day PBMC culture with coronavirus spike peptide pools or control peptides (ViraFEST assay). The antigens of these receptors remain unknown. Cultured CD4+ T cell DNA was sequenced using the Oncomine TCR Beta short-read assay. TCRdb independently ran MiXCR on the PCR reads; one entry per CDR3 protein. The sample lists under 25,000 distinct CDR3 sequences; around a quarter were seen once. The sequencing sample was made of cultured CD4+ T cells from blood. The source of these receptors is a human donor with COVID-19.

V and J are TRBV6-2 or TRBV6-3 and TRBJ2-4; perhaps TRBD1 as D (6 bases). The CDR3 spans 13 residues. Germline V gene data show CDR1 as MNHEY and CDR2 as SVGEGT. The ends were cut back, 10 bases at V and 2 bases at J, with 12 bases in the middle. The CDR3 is CAIEGQTKNIQYF. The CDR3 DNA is TGTGCCATCGAGGGACAAACCAAAAACATTCAGTACTTC.

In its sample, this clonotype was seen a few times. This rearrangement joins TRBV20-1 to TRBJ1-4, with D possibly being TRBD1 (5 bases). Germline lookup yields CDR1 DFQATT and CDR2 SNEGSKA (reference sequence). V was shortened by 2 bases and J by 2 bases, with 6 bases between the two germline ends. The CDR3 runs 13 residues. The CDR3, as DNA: TGCAGTGCTAGACCAGGGACTAATGAAAAACTGTTTTTT. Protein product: CSARPGTNEKLFF.

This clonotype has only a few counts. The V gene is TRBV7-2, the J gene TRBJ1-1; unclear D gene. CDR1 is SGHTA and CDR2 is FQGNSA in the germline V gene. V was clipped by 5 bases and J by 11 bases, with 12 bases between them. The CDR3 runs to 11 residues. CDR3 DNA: TGTGCCAGCAGCCCCAGCGAGTTTGCTTTCTTT. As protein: CASSPSEFAFF.

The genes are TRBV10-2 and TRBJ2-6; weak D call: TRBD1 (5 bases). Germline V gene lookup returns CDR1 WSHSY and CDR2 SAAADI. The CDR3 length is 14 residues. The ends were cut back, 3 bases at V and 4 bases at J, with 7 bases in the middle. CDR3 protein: CASSDRAGANVLTF. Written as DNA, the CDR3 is TGCGCCAGCAGTGACAGGGCCGGGGCCAACGTCCTGACTTTC.

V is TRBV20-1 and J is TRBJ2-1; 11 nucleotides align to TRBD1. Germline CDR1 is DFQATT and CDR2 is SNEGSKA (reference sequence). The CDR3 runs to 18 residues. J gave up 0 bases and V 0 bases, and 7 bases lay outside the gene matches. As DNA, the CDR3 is TGCAGTGCTAGAGATAAGCGGACAGGGGGCACCTCCTACAATGAGCAGTTCTTC. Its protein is CSARDKRTGGTSYNEQFF.

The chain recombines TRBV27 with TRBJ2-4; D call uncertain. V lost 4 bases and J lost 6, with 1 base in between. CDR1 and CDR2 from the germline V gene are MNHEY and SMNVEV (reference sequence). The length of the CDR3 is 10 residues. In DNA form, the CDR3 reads TGTGCCAGCAGTTCAAACATTCAGTACTTC. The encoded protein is CASSSNIQYF.

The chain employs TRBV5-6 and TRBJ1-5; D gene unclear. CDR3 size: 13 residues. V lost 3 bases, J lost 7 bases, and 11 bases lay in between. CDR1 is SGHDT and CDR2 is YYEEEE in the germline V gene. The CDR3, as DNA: TGTGCCAGCAGCTCTCGCTCAGGCCAGCCCCAGCATTTT. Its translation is CASSSRSGQPQHF.

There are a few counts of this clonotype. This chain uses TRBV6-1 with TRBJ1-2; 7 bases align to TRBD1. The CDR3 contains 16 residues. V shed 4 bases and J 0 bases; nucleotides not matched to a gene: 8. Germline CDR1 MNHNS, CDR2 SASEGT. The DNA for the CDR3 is TGTGCCAGCAGTGGCCTCAGACAGGGAGCTAACTATGGCTACACCTTC. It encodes CASSGLRQGANYGYTF.

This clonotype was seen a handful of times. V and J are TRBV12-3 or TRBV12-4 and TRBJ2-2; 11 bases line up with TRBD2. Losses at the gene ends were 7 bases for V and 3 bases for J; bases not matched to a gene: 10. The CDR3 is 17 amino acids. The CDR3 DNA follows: TGTGCCAGCACTAGGGGTAGCGGGGGGGCCTACACCGGGGAGCTGTTTTTT. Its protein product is CASTRGSGGAYTGELFF.

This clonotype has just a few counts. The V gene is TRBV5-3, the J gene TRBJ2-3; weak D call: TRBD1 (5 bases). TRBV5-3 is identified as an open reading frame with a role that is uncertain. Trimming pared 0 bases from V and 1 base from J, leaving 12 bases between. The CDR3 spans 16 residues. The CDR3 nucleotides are TGTGCCAGAAGCTTGGAAGGGGATAAGGGCACAGATACGCAGTATTTT. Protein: CARSLEGDKGTDTQYF.

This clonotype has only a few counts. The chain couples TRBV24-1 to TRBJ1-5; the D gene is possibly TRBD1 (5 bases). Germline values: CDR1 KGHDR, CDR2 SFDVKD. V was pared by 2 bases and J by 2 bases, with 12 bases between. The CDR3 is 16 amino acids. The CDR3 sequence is CATSDSGTLGNQPQHF. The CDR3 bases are TGTGCCACCAGTGATTCCGGGACGTTGGGCAATCAGCCCCAGCATTTT.

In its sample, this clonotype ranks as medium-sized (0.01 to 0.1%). CDR3 sequence (DNA): TGTGCCAGCAGTGTTCGGGACGGAGCTAACTATGGCTACACCTTC. This gives the protein CASSVRDGANYGYTF. The chain carries TRBV7-8 and TRBJ1-2; D might be TRBD1 (5 bases). Germline values: CDR1 SGHVS, CDR2 FQNEAQ. Trimming stripped 6 bases from V and 0 bases from J, with 14 bases between. There are 15 residues in the CDR3. The variable domain in full, completed from reference TRBV7-8 and TRBJ1-2, reads GAGVSQSPRYKVAKRGQDVALRCDPISGHVSLFWYQQALGQGPEFLTYFQNEAQLDKSGLPSDRFFAERPEGSVSTLKIQRTQQEDSAVYLCASSVRDGANYGYTFGSGTRLTVV.

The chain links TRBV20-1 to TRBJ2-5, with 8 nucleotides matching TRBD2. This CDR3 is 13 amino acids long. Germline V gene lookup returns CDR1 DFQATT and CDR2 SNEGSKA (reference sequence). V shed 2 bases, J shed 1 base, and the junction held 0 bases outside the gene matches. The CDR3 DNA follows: TGCAGTGCTAGACTAGCGGGCCAAGAGACCCAGTACTTC. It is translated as CSARLAGQETQYF.

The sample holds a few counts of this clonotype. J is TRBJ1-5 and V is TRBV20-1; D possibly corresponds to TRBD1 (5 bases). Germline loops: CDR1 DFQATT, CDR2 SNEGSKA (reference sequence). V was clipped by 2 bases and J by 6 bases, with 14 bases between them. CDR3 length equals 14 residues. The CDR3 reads CSARPRVLGQPQHF. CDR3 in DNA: TGCAGTGCTAGACCCAGGGTTTTGGGTCAGCCCCAGCATTTT.

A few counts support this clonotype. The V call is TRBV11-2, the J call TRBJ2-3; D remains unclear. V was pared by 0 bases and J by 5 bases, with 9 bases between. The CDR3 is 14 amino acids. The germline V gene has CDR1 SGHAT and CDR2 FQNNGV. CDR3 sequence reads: CASSLDRSRDTQYF. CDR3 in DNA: TGTGCCAGCAGCTTAGATCGTTCCCGAGATACGCAGTATTTT.

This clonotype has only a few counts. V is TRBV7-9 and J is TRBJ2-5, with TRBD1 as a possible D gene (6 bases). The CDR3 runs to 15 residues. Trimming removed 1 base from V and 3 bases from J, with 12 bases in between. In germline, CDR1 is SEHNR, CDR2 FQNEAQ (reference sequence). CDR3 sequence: CASSLEGRGEETQYF. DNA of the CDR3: TGTGCCAGCAGCTTAGAGGGCAGGGGAGAAGAGACCCAGTACTTC.

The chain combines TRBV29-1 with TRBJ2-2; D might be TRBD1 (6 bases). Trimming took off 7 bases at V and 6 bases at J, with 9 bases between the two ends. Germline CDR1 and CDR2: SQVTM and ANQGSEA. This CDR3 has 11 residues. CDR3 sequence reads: CSGGGPGELFF. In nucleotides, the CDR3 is TGCAGCGGAGGGGGTCCCGGGGAGCTGTTTTTT.

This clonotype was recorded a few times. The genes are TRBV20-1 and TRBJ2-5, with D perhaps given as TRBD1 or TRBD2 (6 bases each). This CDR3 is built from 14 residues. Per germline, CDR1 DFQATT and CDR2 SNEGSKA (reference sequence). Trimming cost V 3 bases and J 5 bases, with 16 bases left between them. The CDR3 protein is CSASKGGRDETQYF. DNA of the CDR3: TGCAGTGCTAGCAAGGGGGGCCGGGACGAGACCCAGTACTTC.

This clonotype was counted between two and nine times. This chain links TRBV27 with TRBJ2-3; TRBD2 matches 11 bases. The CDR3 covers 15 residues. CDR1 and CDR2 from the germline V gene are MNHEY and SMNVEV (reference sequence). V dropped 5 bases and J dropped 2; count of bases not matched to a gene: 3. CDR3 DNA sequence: TGTGCCAGCAGTCCGGGACTAGCGGTCACAGATACGCAGTATTTT. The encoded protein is CASSPGLAVTDTQYF.

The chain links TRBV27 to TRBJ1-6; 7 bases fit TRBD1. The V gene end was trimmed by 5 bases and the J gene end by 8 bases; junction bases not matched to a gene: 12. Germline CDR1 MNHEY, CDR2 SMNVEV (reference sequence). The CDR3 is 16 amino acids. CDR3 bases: TGTGCCAGCAGTCCGACCCGACAGGGACCTCATTCACCCCTCCACTTT. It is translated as CASSPTRQGPHSPLHF.

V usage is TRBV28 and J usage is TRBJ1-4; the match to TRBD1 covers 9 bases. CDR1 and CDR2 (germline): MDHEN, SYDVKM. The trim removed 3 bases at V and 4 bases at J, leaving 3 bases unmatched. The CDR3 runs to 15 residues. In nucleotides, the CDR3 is TGTGCCAGCAGTTTCTCGGGACAGGGTAATGAAAAACTGTTTTTT. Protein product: CASSFSGQGNEKLFF. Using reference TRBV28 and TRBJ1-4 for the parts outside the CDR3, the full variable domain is DVKVTQSSRYLVKRTGEKVFLECVQDMDHENMFWYRQDPGLGLRLIYFSYDVKMKEKGDIPEGYSVSREKKERFSLILESASTNQTSMYLCASSFSGQGNEKLFFGSGTQLSVL.

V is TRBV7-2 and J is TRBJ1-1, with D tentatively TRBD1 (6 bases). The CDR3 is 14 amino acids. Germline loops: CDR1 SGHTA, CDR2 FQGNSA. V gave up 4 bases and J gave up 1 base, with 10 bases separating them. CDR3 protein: CASSSLGANTEAFF. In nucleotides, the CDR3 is TGTGCCAGCAGCTCACTGGGGGCGAACACTGAAGCTTTCTTT.

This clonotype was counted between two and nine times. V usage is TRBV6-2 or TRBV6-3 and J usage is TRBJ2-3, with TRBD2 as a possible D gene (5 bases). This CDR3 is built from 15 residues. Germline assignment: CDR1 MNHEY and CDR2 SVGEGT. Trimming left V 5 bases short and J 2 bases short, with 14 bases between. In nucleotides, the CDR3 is TGTGCCAGCAGTCGCGCCGGAGGCCTCACAGATACGCAGTATTTT. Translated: CASSRAGGLTDTQYF.

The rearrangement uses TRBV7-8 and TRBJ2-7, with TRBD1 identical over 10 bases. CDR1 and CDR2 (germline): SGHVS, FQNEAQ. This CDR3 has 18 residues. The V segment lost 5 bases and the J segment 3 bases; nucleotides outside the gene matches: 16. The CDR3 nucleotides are TGTGCCAGCAGCCGCCTGACTCTTTCCGGGACAGGGGTCTACGAGCAGTACTTC. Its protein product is CASSRLTLSGTGVYEQYF.

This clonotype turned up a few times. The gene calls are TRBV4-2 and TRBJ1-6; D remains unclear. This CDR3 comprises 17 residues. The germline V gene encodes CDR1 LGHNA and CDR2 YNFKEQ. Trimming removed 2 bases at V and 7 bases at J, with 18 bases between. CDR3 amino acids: CASSQSVSRVRNSPLHF. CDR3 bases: TGTGCCAGCAGCCAATCGGTATCACGTGTTCGGAATTCACCCCTCCACTTT.

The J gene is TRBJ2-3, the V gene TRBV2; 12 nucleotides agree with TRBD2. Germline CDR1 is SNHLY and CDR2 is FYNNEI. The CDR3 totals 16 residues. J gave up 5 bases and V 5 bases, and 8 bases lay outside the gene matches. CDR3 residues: CASSPRTSGVGDTQYF. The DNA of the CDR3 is TGTGCCAGCAGTCCCAGGACTAGCGGGGTTGGAGATACGCAGTATTTT.

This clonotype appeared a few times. The CDR3 region has the DNA TGTGCCAGCAGTCCACCAAATCCGGGGCGAATCTACGAGCAGTACTTC. The encoded protein is CASSPPNPGRIYEQYF. This rearrangement joins TRBV6-2 or TRBV6-3 to TRBJ2-7; D might be TRBD1 or TRBD2, each matching 5 bases. Per germline, CDR1 MNHEY and CDR2 SVGEGT. Trimming removed 5 bases at V and 3 bases at J, with 20 bases between. The CDR3 is 16 amino acids.

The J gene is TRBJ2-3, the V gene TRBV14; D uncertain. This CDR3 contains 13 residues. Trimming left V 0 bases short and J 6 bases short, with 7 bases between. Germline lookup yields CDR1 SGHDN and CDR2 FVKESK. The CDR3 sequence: CASSQDGVDTQYF. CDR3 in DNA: TGTGCCAGCAGCCAAGATGGCGTGGATACGCAGTATTTT. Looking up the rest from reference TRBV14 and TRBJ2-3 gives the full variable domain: EAGVTQFPSHSVIEKGQTVTLRCDPISGHDNLYWYRRVMGKEIKFLLHFVKESKQDESGMPNNRFLAERTGGTYSTLKVQPAELEDSGVYFCASSQDGVDTQYFGPGTRLTVL.

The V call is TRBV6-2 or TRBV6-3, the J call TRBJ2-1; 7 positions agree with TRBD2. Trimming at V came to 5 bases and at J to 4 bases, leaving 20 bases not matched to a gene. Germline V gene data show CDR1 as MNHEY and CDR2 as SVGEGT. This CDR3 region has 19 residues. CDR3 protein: CASSNQHRRGLAAYNEQFF. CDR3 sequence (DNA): TGTGCCAGCAGTAACCAACACCGACGCGGGCTAGCGGCGTACAATGAGCAGTTCTTC.

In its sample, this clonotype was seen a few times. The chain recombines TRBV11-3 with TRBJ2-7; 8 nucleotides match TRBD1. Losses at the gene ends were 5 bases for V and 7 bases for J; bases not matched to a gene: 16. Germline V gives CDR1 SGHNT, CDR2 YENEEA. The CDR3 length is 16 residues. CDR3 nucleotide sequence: TGTGCCAGCAGCCCCTACGGACAGGGTGGGCAAGGGGAGCAGTACTTC. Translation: CASSPYGQGGQGEQYF.

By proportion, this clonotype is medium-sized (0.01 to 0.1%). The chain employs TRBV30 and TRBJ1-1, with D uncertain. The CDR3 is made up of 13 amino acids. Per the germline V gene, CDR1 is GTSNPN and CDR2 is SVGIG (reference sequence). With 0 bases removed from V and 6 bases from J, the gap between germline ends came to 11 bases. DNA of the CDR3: TGTGCCTGGAGTGTGAGCAGAGACTCTGAAGCTTTCTTT. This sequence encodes CAWSVSRDSEAFF.